These 8 T cell receptor beta chains came from one sample sequenced in a study of cytomegalovirus exposure and HLA in healthy donors. 60 Vbeta and 13 Jbeta primers were used in PCR. Sequencing was performed with immunoSEQ multiplex PCR; in TCRdb, only in-frame clones are kept and a portion is missing. In the table there are about 170,000 clones, under 80% of which are singletons. The sequenced sample was PBMCs. The source is a female donor in good health and CMV-seronegative.

V and J are TRBV7-3 and TRBJ2-7; 8 bases are a match to TRBD1. CDR1 and CDR2 (germline): SGHTA, FQGTGA. The CDR3 is 17 amino acids. With 2 bases clipped from V and 1 base from J, the junction kept 10 bases outside the gene matches. The CDR3 coding sequence is TGTGCCAGCAGCTTAGGTACAGGGGGTTTCCCTTCCTACGAGCAGTACTTC. Translating gives CASSLGTGGFPSYEQYF.

V gene TRBV9 combines with J gene TRBJ1-1; perhaps TRBD1 as D (6 bases). The CDR3 runs 15 residues. Looked up from germline, CDR1 is SGDLS and CDR2 is YYNGEE. Between the trimmed V and J ends, which lost 0 bases and 6 bases, there was a span of 15 bases. The CDR3 DNA reads as TGTGCCAGCAGCGTAGGGCCAGGGGTTCTCGCTGAAGCTTTCTTT. Translated, it gives CASSVGPGVLAEAFF.

The V call is TRBV7-3, the J call TRBJ1-6; 8 bases agree with TRBD1. This CDR3 comprises 14 residues. Germline V gene data show CDR1 as SGHTA and CDR2 as FQGTGA. V dropped 3 bases and J dropped 10; count of bases not matched to a gene: 5. CDR3 sequence reads: CASSFGQGGSPLHF. The CDR3 region has the DNA TGTGCCAGCAGCTTTGGACAGGGTGGGTCACCCCTCCACTTT.

J is TRBJ2-2 and V is TRBV30, with TRBD2 matching 11 bases. Trimming cost V 0 bases and J 6 bases; bases outside gene matches: 3. The CDR3 is 15 amino acids. CDR1 is GTSNPN and CDR2 is SVGIG in the germline V gene (reference sequence). The CDR3 is CAWSVQLAGAGELFF. CDR3 nucleotides: TGTGCCTGGAGTGTACAACTAGCGGGAGCCGGGGAGCTGTTTTTT.

The chain has TRBV5-4 and TRBJ2-7; TRBD1 matches 10 bases. V gave up 4 bases and J gave up 4 bases; unmatched junction bases: 14. CDR3 length equals 17 residues. Germline V CDR1 and CDR2: SGHNT, YYREEE (reference sequence). CDR3: CASSHGQGVGTTYEQYF. In nucleotides, the CDR3 is TGTGCCAGCAGCCACGGACAGGGGGTAGGTACAACGTACGAGCAGTACTTC.

This clone was observed once. V gene TRBV28 combines with J gene TRBJ2-1, with D possibly TRBD2 on 6 matching bases. This CDR3 is built from 16 residues. Trimming stripped 6 bases from V and 4 bases from J, with 19 bases between. The V gene's germline CDR1 is MDHEN and CDR2 SYDVKM. The CDR3 is CASSLIGGGGYNEQFF. CDR3 nucleotide sequence: TGTGCCAGCAGCCTTATTGGGGGAGGTGGTTACAATGAGCAGTTCTTC.

The rearrangement uses TRBV9 and TRBJ2-5; 8 bases agree with TRBD2. V gave up 0 bases and J gave up 5 bases; unmatched junction bases: 6. CDR1 is SGDLS, CDR2 YYNGEE, per germline. This CDR3 region has 15 residues. As DNA, the CDR3 is TGTGCCAGCAGCGTAGCGGGGGGGAGGTGGGAGACCCAGTACTTC. Translating gives CASSVAGGRWETQYF.

The CDR3 DNA reads TGTGCCAGCAGCTTCCTAGCGGGAGCCTACGAGCAGTACTTC. The encoded protein is CASSFLAGAYEQYF. The chain links TRBV7-2 to TRBJ2-7; 10 bases line up with TRBD2. V gave up 3 bases and J gave up 2 bases; unmatched junction bases: 1. The CDR3 spans 14 residues. Germline V CDR1 and CDR2: SGHTA, FQGNSA.